This T cell receptor (beta chain) was captured by sequencing in a study of cytomegalovirus exposure and HLA in healthy donors. Looking at the study overall: The approximately 120 million unique TCR beta sequences, from around 200 million T cells, were found by an earlier analysis. The Caucasian-associated ancestry cluster held less than 85% of over 350 genotyped donors.

Whole-study results and caveats: V- and J-gene trimming of TCR beta was linked (in a later analysis) to a missense DCLRE1C variant.

On this clone itself: What it binds is unknown.

The PCR ran on 60 Vbeta and 13 Jbeta primers. Libraries were prepared by immunoSEQ multiplex PCR; TCRdb keeps only in-frame clonotypes and omits some of them. In total, the table holds 45,000 to 55,000 clones. The CDR3 contains 14 residues. CDR1 is LGHNA and CDR2 is YSLEER in the germline V gene. The chain is built from TRBV4-3 and TRBJ2-5; TRBD1 might be the D (5 bases). Near its end, the DNA agrees better with TRBJ2-7, so the J call may be wrong. The sequenced sample was PBMCs. This clonotype originated in a middle-aged man in good health and CMV-seropositive. The CDR3 is CASSQDGQGYEQYF. The DNA for the CDR3 is TGCGCCAGCAGCCAAGATGGCCAGGGCTACGAGCAGTACTTC.